This is a list of T cell receptor beta chains from one sample in a study of T cells in narcolepsy. Measured with immunoSEQ multiplex PCR; TCRdb has only the in-frame clones, and not every one. In the table there are tens of thousands of clones, around 88% of which are singletons. Sequencing was performed on CD45RA- memory CD4+ T cells from PBMCs. The source is a human donor with narcolepsy. CDR3s include the opening cysteine and the closing phenylalanine or tryptophan. The order of the fields is clone size, J gene, CDR3 length, V gene, D gene, CDR3 protein, CDR3 DNA. A D gene is named only where the DNA matches it firmly. For some rows the clone size is stated as once, few or many, or as a class when expanded; others skip it.

- TRBJ1-5 11 TRBV6-4 - CAKEGRQPQHF TGTGCCAAAGAGGGCCGACAGCCCCAGCATTTT
- TRBJ2-2 17 TRBV27 TRBD1 CASSLARGQGDTGELFF TGTGCCAGCAGTTTAGCCCGGGGACAGGGAGACACCGGGGAGCTGTTTTTT
- TRBJ2-7 14 TRBV5-4 - CASSSRTDSYEQYF TGTGCCAGCAGCTCTAGGACGGACTCCTACGAGCAGTACTTC
- TRBJ1-1 13 TRBV28 TRBD1 CASSLPGQGEAFF TGTGCCAGCAGTTTACCCGGACAGGGCGAAGCTTTCTTT
- TRBJ2-2 14 TRBV6-6 - CASSRSRSTGELFF TGTGCCAGCAGCCGCTCCCGGTCCACCGGGGAGCTGTTTTTT
once TRBJ2-1 17 TRBV5-8 TRBD2 CASSLVGTSWSYNEQFF TGTGCCAGCAGCTTGGTAGGGACTAGCTGGTCGTACAATGAGCAGTTCTTC
- TRBJ2-1 13 TRBV9 - CASSVTLDTEQFF TGTGCCAGCAGCGTAACTCTCGACACGGAGCAGTTCTTC
- TRBJ2-5 13 TRBV27 - CASSLSRWETQYF TGTGCCAGCAGTTTATCGCGGTGGGAGACCCAGTACTTC
- TRBJ2-5 12 TRBV2 - CASSEEQETQYF TGTGCCAGCAGTGAAGAACAAGAGACCCAGTACTTC
- TRBJ2-6 17 TRBV21-1 - CASSDTGYSSGANVLTF TGTGCCAGCAGCGATACAGGGTACAGTTCTGGGGCCAACGTCCTGACTTTC
- TRBJ1-6 16 TRBV18 - CASSPPSGGIGSPLHF TGTGCCAGCTCACCACCGAGCGGCGGTATCGGTTCACCCCTCCACTTT
few TRBJ1-4 14 TRBV10-3 TRBD1 CASNPGGRDEKLFF TGTGCCAGCAACCCAGGGGGGCGGGATGAAAAACTGTTTTTT
- TRBJ2-1 16 TRBV7-8 TRBD2 CASSPYGAGGRGEQFF TGTGCCAGCAGTCCATATGGGGCGGGAGGGCGTGGTGAGCAGTTCTTC
- TRBJ1-1 17 TRBV7-6 TRBD1 CASSHPNSGTVNTEAFF TGTGCCAGCAGCCACCCTAATTCCGGGACAGTTAACACTGAAGCTTTCTTT
- TRBJ2-1 15 TRBV9 TRBD2 CASSGGGTPNNEQFF TGTGCCAGCAGCGGGGGGGGGACCCCTAACAATGAGCAGTTCTTC
- TRBJ1-5 14 TRBV19 - CASSIRTDNQPQHF TGTGCCAGTAGTATCCGGACAGATAATCAGCCCCAGCATTTT
- TRBJ1-1 12 TRBV5-4 TRBD1 CATQGVGAEAFF TGTGCTACACAGGGGGTGGGGGCTGAAGCTTTCTTT
- TRBJ1-2 14 TRBV4-1 - CASSHLGGSHGYTF TGCGCCAGCAGCCACTTGGGGGGATCGCATGGCTACACCTTC
- TRBJ1-2 15 TRBV2 - CASSEGGAGDYGYTF TGTGCCAGCAGTGAGGGAGGGGCTGGGGACTATGGCTACACCTTC
- TRBJ2-3 15 TRBV9 TRBD2 CASSVVGEGTDTQYF TGTGCCAGCAGCGTTGTAGGGGAGGGAACAGATACGCAGTATTTT
- TRBJ1-1 14 TRBV5-8 - CASSLVGLNTEAFF TGTGCCAGCAGCTTGGTCGGGCTGAACACTGAAGCTTTCTTT
- TRBJ1-4 14 TRBV6-5 - CASSYSTASEKLFF TGTGCCAGCAGTTACTCGACAGCCTCCGAGAAACTGTTTTTT
- TRBJ2-2 16 TRBV5-1 - CASSSSGQATTGELFF TGCGCCAGCAGCTCCAGCGGGCAGGCGACCACCGGGGAGCTGTTTTTT
- TRBJ2-7 14 TRBV7-8 - CASTISGVKNEQYF TGTGCCAGCACCATTTCGGGAGTAAAAAACGAGCAGTACTTC
- TRBJ2-5 13 TRBV10-2 TRBD1 CASLDRASKTQYF TGCGCCAGCCTTGACAGGGCTTCGAAGACCCAGTACTTC
- TRBJ2-5 16 TRBV5-8 TRBD2 CASSREERGGSETQYF TGTGCCAGCAGCCGCGAGGAGCGGGGGGGCAGTGAGACCCAGTACTTC
- TRBJ1-3 17 TRBV9 - CASSVAARWDSGNTIYF TGTGCCAGCAGCGTAGCTGCCCGGTGGGACTCTGGAAACACCATATATTTT
- TRBJ1-5 14 TRBV7-4 - CASSLEGSNQPQHF TGTGCCAGCAGCTTGGAAGGGAGCAATCAGCCCCAGCATTTT
- TRBJ2-5 12 TRBV18 - CASSLYQETQYF TGTGCCAGCTCCCTGTACCAAGAGACCCAGTACTTC